This T cell receptor (beta chain) was identified during a study of blood T cell repertoires in COVID-19. On the study more broadly: Whether acute or convalescent, the COVID-19 samples came from the United States, Italy and Spain. Nucleic acid was either cDNA or gDNA, and it came from T cells, B-cell-depleted T cells, or PBMCs.

CDR3 length equals 13 residues. Germline CDR1 reads SGHTA; CDR2 reads FQGTGA. Trimming cost V 3 bases and J 3 bases, with 8 bases left between them. In the authors' methods: Amplification of reference gene primers provided the estimated nucleated cell counts. Assay: immunoSEQ multiplex PCR; the TCRdb copy retains only in-frame clones and omits some. V, J and clone size were drawn from that table, and D and trimming were deduced from the DNA. The data show 45,000 to 50,000 clones, with more than 75% seen just once and approximately 5.6% held by the top ten. This TCR derives from a woman aged 55-69 years with acute or convalescent COVID-19. The sequenced material came from peripheral blood. The gene calls are TRBV7-3 and TRBJ1-1; D uncertain. Here the CDR3 DNA reads TGTGCCAGCAGCTTGATGAGAGACACTGAAGCTTTCTTT. Translation: CASSLMRDTEAFF.